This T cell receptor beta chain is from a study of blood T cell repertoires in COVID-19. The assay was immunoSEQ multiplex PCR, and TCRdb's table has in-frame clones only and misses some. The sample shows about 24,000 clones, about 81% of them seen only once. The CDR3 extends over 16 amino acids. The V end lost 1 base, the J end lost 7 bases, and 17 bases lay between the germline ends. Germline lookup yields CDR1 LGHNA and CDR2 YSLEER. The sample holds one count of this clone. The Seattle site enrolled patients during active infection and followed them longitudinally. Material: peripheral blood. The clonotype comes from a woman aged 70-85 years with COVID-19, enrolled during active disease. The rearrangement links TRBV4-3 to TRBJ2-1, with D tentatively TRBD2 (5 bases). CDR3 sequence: CASSQGAGGVSNEQFF. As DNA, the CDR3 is TGCGCCAGCAGCCAAGGGGCGGGTGGGGTCTCAAATGAGCAGTTCTTC.